This T cell receptor beta chain was observed in a study of T cells in Graves' hyperthyroidism and ophthalmopathy (dated by TCRdb to the late 2010s). Background for the entire study: Peripheral blood samples were taken at the time of initial diagnosis, prior to any treatment. To identify TCR V-J signatures that set the groups apart, the researchers used a discovery cohort of more than 95 patients, made up of 43 with Graves' ophthalmopathy and about 60 with stable Graves' hyperthyroidism. Prospective prediction of ophthalmopathy was tested in an independent validation cohort of about 19 hyperthyroidism patients and 17 patients who later progressed to ophthalmopathy. The 75 to 100 discovery patients were randomly divided into training and test sets at a 7:3 ratio. The study also compared thyroid tissue and blood T-cell repertoires from five or six Graves' hyperthyroidism patients. Once sampling was done, hyperthyroidism patients were given methimazole at a starting dose of 30 mg daily, whereas ophthalmopathy patients were given high-dose intravenous methylprednisolone. According to the paper, TCR Vbeta CDR3 sequencing was carried out on approximately 140 peripheral blood samples, which came from 40 to 45 ophthalmopathy, about 75 hyperthyroidism and some 17 progressor patients.

Regarding this clonotype: There is no known antigen for this receptor. The junction departs from germline at one end; a sequencing error may be responsible.

According to the germline V gene (reference sequence), CDR1 reads DFQATT and CDR2 reads SNEGSKA. The CDR3 sequence holds 15 residues, the cysteine and phenylalanine included. The retained sequence is limited to the CDR3, 45 bases, with the frame set at the first base. The TCR beta CDR3 regions were amplified from the RNA transcripts. The first round of RT-PCR for the TCR CDR3 was performed with the HTBI primer set and the Qiagen OneStep RT-PCR kit. A second multiplex PCR round built the libraries, followed by size selection and purification. The libraries were sequenced on an Illumina HiSeq2000 using paired-end 100 bp reads. As for the original processing: SOAPnuke was used to process the raw data, removing reads that contained adapters or uncalled bases, had a mean Phred below 15, or lacked an exact match to the constant primer or identifier. High-quality paired reads were merged with COPE v1.2.5, and unique nucleotide sequences were defined as clonotypes. MiTCR v1.1 was used to align clonotypes to the IMGT TRBV, TRBD and TRBJ reference segments. The analysis included only V-J combinations with a frequency above 0.0001, which together covered more than 98% of the repertoires. The TCS score was defined as the ratio of F50 (clonal expansion) to E x V (chaos), calculated using BLOSUM62-based TCRdist between CDR3 peptides within each V-J. Welch's t-statistics and random forest reduced roughly 500 V-J features to some 14, which were used in a naive Bayes classifier (R e1071). TCRdb's own reprocessing of the public reads used fastp at Q25 and MiXCR and kept productive beta chains. Identical CDR3 proteins give one entry, which carries the most common genes and DNA. These V and J calls derive from TCRdb rather than the authors' analysis. The sample data list about 150,000 distinct CDR3 sequences, and about 20% of these were observed just once. The ten largest clones take up 67% of the sample.

What the authors observed across the whole study: In validation, the model predicted progression to ophthalmopathy with about 71% sensitivity and 72% to 85% specificity, a median of approximately 6.7 months before onset. Blood samples also contained most of the expanded thyroid clonotypes (frequency above 0.001), which suggests that blood repertoires may reflect thyroid immune responses. Ophthalmopathy was separated from stable hyperthyroidism by a 13 V-J signature model, with over 85% sensitivity and just over 81% specificity obtained in cross-validation and 80%/75% obtained in testing. Sample size was not statistically predetermined, and investigators were not blinded to group allocation.

Hyperthyroidism patients were aged 18 to 65 years and newly diagnosed, with disease duration of less than 2 months. Patients with uncontrolled infections, other autoimmune diseases, pregnancy or lactation were excluded. Diagnoses were established on the basis of clinical symptoms, serum thyroxine and TRAb, thyroid ultrasound, and orbital computed tomography. Blood from progressor patients was drawn when they were first diagnosed with hyperthyroidism, before any ophthalmopathy symptoms appeared. PBMCs were isolated from 8 to 10 ml of fresh peripheral blood by Ficoll-Paque density gradient centrifugation. Progressor patients were initially diagnosed with Graves' hyperthyroidism and developed ophthalmopathy during follow-up. Trizol reagent was used to extract total RNA, and RNA quality was then checked on an Agilent 2100 Bioanalyzer.

The chain was built from TRBV20-1 and TRBJ2-1, with an unclear D gene assignment. This clonotype was obtained from a woman in her fifties or sixties with Graves' hyperthyroidism that later progressed to Graves' ophthalmopathy. Material for sequencing was blood. Here is the DNA: TGCAGTGCTAGAGTGGTCGGAACCCCCTACAATAAGCAGTTCTTC. The translation is CSARVVGTPYNKQFF.